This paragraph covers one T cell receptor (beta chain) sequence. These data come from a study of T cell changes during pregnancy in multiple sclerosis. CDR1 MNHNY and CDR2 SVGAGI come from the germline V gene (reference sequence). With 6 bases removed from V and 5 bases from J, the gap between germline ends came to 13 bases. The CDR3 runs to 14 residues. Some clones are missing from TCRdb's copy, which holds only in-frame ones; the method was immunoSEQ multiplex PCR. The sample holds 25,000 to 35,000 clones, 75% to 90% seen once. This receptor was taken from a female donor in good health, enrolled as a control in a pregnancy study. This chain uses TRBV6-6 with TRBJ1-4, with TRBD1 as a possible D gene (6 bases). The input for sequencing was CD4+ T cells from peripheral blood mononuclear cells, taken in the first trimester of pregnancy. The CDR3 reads CASRTQGSNEKLFF. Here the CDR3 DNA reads TGTGCCAGCAGAACCCAGGGGAGCAATGAAAAACTGTTTTTT.